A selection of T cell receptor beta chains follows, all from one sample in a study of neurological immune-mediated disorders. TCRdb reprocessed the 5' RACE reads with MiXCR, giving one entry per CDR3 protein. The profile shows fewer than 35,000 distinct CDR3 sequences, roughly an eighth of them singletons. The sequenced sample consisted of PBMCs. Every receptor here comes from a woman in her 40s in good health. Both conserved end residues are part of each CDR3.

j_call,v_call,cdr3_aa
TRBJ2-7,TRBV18,CASSPPTSGRRYEQYF
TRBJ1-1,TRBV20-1,CSARAGNTEALF
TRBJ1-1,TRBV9,CASSPRDRGLGMNTEAFF
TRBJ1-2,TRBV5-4,CASSLGGTAINYGYTF
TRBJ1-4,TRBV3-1,CASSQEASPATNEKLFF
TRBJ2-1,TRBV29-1,CSAQRLAGGPASSYNEQFF
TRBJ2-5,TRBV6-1,CASSAPDRSRYF
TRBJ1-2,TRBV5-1,CASCFGDSNYGYTF
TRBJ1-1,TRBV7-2,CASSLDLQSRSTEAFF
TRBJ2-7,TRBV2,CASRDRVSSYEQYF
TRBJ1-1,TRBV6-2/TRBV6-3,CASSYEGSTEAFF
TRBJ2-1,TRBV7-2,CASSFSGGASNEQFF
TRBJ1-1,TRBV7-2,CASSLAERSEAFF
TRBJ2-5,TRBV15,CATSSRDVEETQYF
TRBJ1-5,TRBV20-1,CSATQNSNQPQHF
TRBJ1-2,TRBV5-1,CASREDSHYGYTF
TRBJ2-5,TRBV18,CASSPDVETQYF
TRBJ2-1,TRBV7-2,CASSLAAGTFNEQFF
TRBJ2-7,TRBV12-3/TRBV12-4,CASRRSGTGAYEQYF
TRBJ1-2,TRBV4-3,CASSQDRGTNYGYTF
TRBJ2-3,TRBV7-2,CASSIDRGRPDTQYF
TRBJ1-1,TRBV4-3,CASSQDSKGEDEAFF